Listed below are T cell receptor beta chains from one sample, sequenced in a study of control samples from healthy donors and cancer patients. The method was immunoSEQ multiplex PCR; TCRdb's version includes in-frame clones alone and lacks a portion of them. The repertoire holds 70,000 or so clones, with 94% as singletons. Sequenced input: blood. These receptors were collected from a woman in her thirties or forties in good health. The CDR3 runs from the conserved cysteine through the conserved F or W. The D gene is left open where the match is weak. Part of the rows lack a size; the others show once, few, many or a class for expanded clones.

D gene	clone size	V gene	J gene	CDR3 DNA	CDR3 protein
-	-	TRBV5-7	TRBJ2-7	TGTGCCAGCAGCTTGATTTCTTGGGGCGGAAGCTACGAGCAGTACTTC	CASSLISWGGSYEQYF
-	-	TRBV6-1	TRBJ1-3	TGTGCCAGCAGTGAACGAGTTTGGGGATCTGGAAACACCATATATTTT	CASSERVWGSGNTIYF
-	-	TRBV10-3	TRBJ1-4	TGTGCCATCAGTGCCGGACAAAATAATGAAAAACTGTTTTTT	CAISAGQNNEKLFF
TRBD1	-	TRBV30	TRBJ1-1	TGTGCCTGGAGGGGGACAGGTTTAAGTTTTGAAGCTTTCTTT	CAWRGTGLSFEAFF
-	once	TRBV10-1	TRBJ1-2	TGCGCCAGCTCTTCTGGGACCCCTTATGGCTACACCTTC	CASSSGTPYGYTF
TRBD1	-	TRBV11-2	TRBJ1-6	TGTGCCAGCAGCTCACGGACAGGTCCCGATTCACCCCTCCACTTT	CASSSRTGPDSPLHF
-	-	TRBV6-5	TRBJ1-1	TGTGCCAGCACCCCCCAGGCGGGCAACACTGAAGCTTTCTTT	CASTPQAGNTEAFF
-	-	TRBV20-1	TRBJ1-2	TGCAGTGCTAGTCAAGGGGGGCTGGATGGCTACACCTTC	CSASQGGLDGYTF
-	-	TRBV6-6	TRBJ2-2	TGTGCCAGCAGTTTTACACAGGGTAGGGATGCCGGGGAGCTGTTTTTT	CASSFTQGRDAGELFF
-	-	TRBV6-5	TRBJ2-3	TGTGCCAGCAGTTACGCCCAGAATACAGATACGCAGTATTTT	CASSYAQNTDTQYF
-	-	TRBV27	TRBJ2-5	TGTGCCAGCAGTTTATTAGGTAGCGGTGAGACCCAGTACTTC	CASSLLGSGETQYF
-	-	TRBV28	TRBJ2-1	TGTGCCACCGAGAGCGGTGGGAACAATGAGCAGTTCTTC	CATESGGNNEQFF
-	once	TRBV30	TRBJ1-6	TGTGCCTGGAGTTCAACCCGGCAGGAGAGCTCCTATAATTCACCCCTCCACTTT	CAWSSTRQESSYNSPLHF
-	-	TRBV11-2	TRBJ2-3	TGTGCCAGCCGCTTGGATCGGTACACAGATACGCAGTATTTT	CASRLDRYTDTQYF
-	once	TRBV7-2	TRBJ1-4	TGTGCCAGCAGCTTAGGCTCCTACGGTGAAAAACTGTTTTTT	CASSLGSYGEKLFF
TRBD1	-	TRBV15	TRBJ1-1	TGTGCCACCAGCAGACCGAAGGACAGGGTCACTGAAGCTTTCTTT	CATSRPKDRVTEAFF
-	-	TRBV29-1	TRBJ1-2	TGCAGCGTTGCCTTACAGTTCTATGGCTACACCTTC	CSVALQFYGYTF